Described below is a single T cell receptor (beta chain) sequence and its context. Germline-derived CDR1 and CDR2 are LNHDA and SQIVND (reference sequence). The CDR3 sequence is 17 residues long. Trimming removed 3 bases from V and 0 bases from J, with 15 bases in between. The data are from a study of blood T cell repertoires in COVID-19. Profiling relied on immunoSEQ multiplex PCR, and the TCRdb table lists in-frame clones only, not all of them. The sample includes 250,000 or so clones, around 93% of them seen just once. Sequenced: PBMCs or T cells enriched from blood (not recorded which). The source of this sequence is a man between 35 and 55 years old who had been exposed to COVID-19. The chain couples TRBV19 to TRBJ1-3; a weak D match, TRBD1 (5 bases). The CDR3 sequence is CASSILQVPYSGNTIYF. In nucleotides, the CDR3 is TGTGCCAGTAGTATCCTACAGGTACCTTACTCTGGAAACACCATATATTTT.